One sample yielded the 30 T cell receptor beta chains listed below, sequenced in a study of blood T cell repertoires in COVID-19. Some clones are missing from TCRdb's copy, which holds only in-frame ones; the method was immunoSEQ multiplex PCR. The profile covers roughly 40,000 clones, with 75% to 80% appearing a single time and 8.5% taken by the ten largest. Sequencing was performed on peripheral blood. All receptors derive from a man between 65 and 80 years old with active or convalescent COVID-19.

This clone is a singleton in its sample. The chain joins TRBV30 to TRBJ1-6, with D unresolved. V was shortened by 4 bases and J by 7 bases, with 11 bases between the two germline ends. The CDR3 sequence is 13 residues long. The germline CDR1 and CDR2 sequences are GTSNPN and SVGIG (reference sequence). The CDR3 DNA follows: TGTGCCTGGAATCCCATGGCCAATTCACCCCTCCACTTT. Protein product: CAWNPMANSPLHF.

The chain employs TRBV5-1 and TRBJ1-6; 9 bases line up with TRBD1. This CDR3 is 17 amino acids long. Germline lookup yields CDR1 SGHRS and CDR2 YFSETQ. Trimming took 1 base from V and 6 from J; bases not matched to a gene: 8. CDR3 loop: CASSLTGGYSSNSPLHF. The CDR3 region has the DNA TGCGCCAGCAGCTTGACAGGGGGCTATTCAAGTAATTCACCCCTCCACTTT.

The rearrangement joins TRBV28 to TRBJ2-6; perhaps TRBD2 as D (6 bases). The CDR3 covers 15 residues. Germline-derived CDR1 and CDR2 are MDHEN and SYDVKM. The ends were cut back, 3 bases at V and 0 bases at J, with 6 bases in the middle. CDR3 protein: CASSFGGSGANVLTF. CDR3 bases: TGTGCCAGCAGTTTCGGGGGCTCTGGGGCCAACGTCCTGACTTTC.

The table lists this clone with many counts. CDR3 protein: CASSLNRGRDGYTF. As DNA, the CDR3 is TGTGCCAGCAGCTTGAACAGGGGGCGGGATGGCTACACCTTC. The chain uses TRBV5-4 and TRBJ1-2, with 9 bases fitting TRBD1. V was clipped by 1 base and J by 6 bases; unmatched bases: 4. This CDR3 is built from 14 residues. The germline V gene has CDR1 SGHNT and CDR2 YYREEE (reference sequence). Full variable domain (rest looked up from reference TRBV5-4 and TRBJ1-2): ETGVTQSPTHLIKTRGQQVTLRCSSQSGHNTVSWYQQALGQGPQFIFQYYREEENGRGNFPPRFSGLQFPNYSSELNVNALELDDSALYLCASSLNRGRDGYTFGSGTRLTVV.

The chain combines TRBV30 with TRBJ1-5; D might be TRBD1 (6 bases). Trimming took off 0 bases at V and 6 bases at J, with 12 bases between the two ends. The CDR3 extends over 14 amino acids. CDR1 and CDR2 (germline): GTSNPN, SVGIG (reference sequence). In DNA form, the CDR3 reads TGTGCCTGGAGTGTACAGGGAGGGGGTCAGCCCCAGCATTTT. Translating it yields CAWSVQGGGQPQHF.

The chain carries TRBV10-3 and TRBJ1-6, with D unresolved. V was pared by 11 bases and J by 0 bases, with 8 bases between. CDR3 size: 13 residues. The germline gives CDR1 ENHRY, CDR2 SYGVKD. CDR3 region: CAAVSSYNSPLHF. CDR3 bases: TGTGCCGCCGTGAGCTCCTATAATTCACCCCTCCACTTT.

This chain links TRBV10-3 with TRBJ1-1; D ambiguous. The germline gives CDR1 ENHRY, CDR2 SYGVKD. Trimming stripped 4 bases from V and 1 base from J, with 4 bases between. The CDR3 sequence is 12 residues long. The CDR3 is CAISAQNTEAFF. Written as DNA, the CDR3 is TGTGCCATCAGTGCCCAGAACACTGAAGCTTTCTTT.

This rearrangement joins TRBV28 to TRBJ2-7, with D possibly being TRBD2 (6 bases). Germline CDR1 reads MDHEN; CDR2 reads SYDVKM. V was clipped by 5 bases and J by 6 bases, with 20 bases between them. The CDR3 is made up of 15 amino acids. In DNA, the CDR3 is TGTGCCAGCAGTGACGGAGGGGTGGGTTTTGGCGAGCAGTACTTC. It specifies CASSDGGVGFGEQYF.

CDR3 in DNA: TGTGCCAGCAGCCAAGAGATAGCGGGGGGGTACCAAGAGACCCAGTACTTC. It is translated as CASSQEIAGGYQETQYF. This chain connects TRBV14 to TRBJ2-5, with TRBD2 matching 11 bases. The CDR3 has 17 residues. The V gene end was trimmed by 0 bases and the J gene end by 0 bases; junction bases not matched to a gene: 3. Per germline, CDR1 SGHDN and CDR2 FVKESK.

J is TRBJ1-1 and V is TRBV29-1; TRBD1 matches at 8 bases. CDR1 SQVTM and CDR2 ANQGSEA come from the germline V gene. CDR3 size: 13 residues. The J segment lost 2 bases and the V segment lost 7 bases, leaving 6 bases of the junction unmatched. The CDR3 DNA follows: TGCAGCGCCACAGGACAGGGTAACACTGAAGCTTTCTTT. This sequence encodes CSATGQGNTEAFF.

The genes are TRBV4-1 and TRBJ2-1; D remains ambiguous. With 1 base removed from V and 0 bases from J, the gap between germline ends came to 7 bases. Germline V gene sequence: CDR1 MGHRA, CDR2 YSYEKL. CDR3 size: 15 residues. The CDR3 DNA is TGCGCCAGCAGCCAAGTTGCAGGCTCCTACAATGAGCAGTTCTTC. This gives the protein CASSQVAGSYNEQFF.

In the case of this clone: This sample includes further DNA sequences coding for the same CDR3. The V and J genes are TRBV3-1 (or the pseudogene TRBV3-2) and TRBJ1-3; tentative D call: TRBD1 (6 bases). CDR1 and CDR2 from the germline V gene are LGHDT and YNNKEL (reference sequence). The CDR3 is 15 amino acids. Trimming stripped 3 bases from V and 1 base from J, with 10 bases between. In nucleotides, the CDR3 is TGTGCCAGCAGCCAGGCACAGGGTTCTGGAAACACCATATATTTT. It is translated as CASSQAQGSGNTIYF.

V usage is TRBV10-2 and J usage is TRBJ1-2, with D tentatively TRBD1 (5 bases). The germline V and J ends were trimmed by 2 bases and 4 bases, with 8 bases remaining between them. The CDR3 runs 13 residues. CDR1 is WSHSY and CDR2 is SAAADI in the germline V gene. The CDR3: CASSEQGPYGYTF. DNA of the CDR3: TGCGCCAGCAGTGAGCAGGGCCCCTATGGCTACACCTTC.

This clone was seen only once. J is TRBJ1-4 and V is TRBV24-1, with D tentatively TRBD1 (5 bases). V was trimmed by 7 bases and J by 4 bases, leaving 18 bases between them. CDR1 and CDR2 from the germline V gene are KGHDR and SFDVKD. The CDR3 is made up of 16 amino acids. In DNA form, the CDR3 reads TGTGCCACCAGCGCAACCTCAGGGTTTTTTAATGAAAAACTGTTTTTT. The encoded protein is CATSATSGFFNEKLFF.

The chain joins TRBV5-7 to TRBJ1-5; possible D gene TRBD1, 5 bases. TRBV5-7 is given ORF status, its function remaining uncertain. V lost 7 bases to trimming and J lost 9 bases, with 23 bases between them. The CDR3 spans 15 residues. The CDR3 protein is CASHKNRGLLWPQHF. CDR3 in DNA: TGTGCCAGCCACAAAAATAGGGGCCTACTTTGGCCCCAGCATTTT.

The chain is built from TRBV28 and TRBJ1-2; 7 bases are shared with TRBD1. The CDR3 spans 13 residues. The trim removed 3 bases at V and 3 bases at J, leaving 1 base unmatched. CDR1 is MDHEN and CDR2 is SYDVKM in the germline V gene. In nucleotides, the CDR3 is TGTGCCAGCAGTTTCGACAGGGACTATGGCTACACCTTC. It codes for CASSFDRDYGYTF.

This clone was seen only once. CDR3 loop: CASSTRGLETQYF. DNA for the CDR3: TGTGCCAGCAGCACCAGGGGGCTAGAGACCCAGTACTTC. The rearrangement links TRBV11-2 to TRBJ2-5, with 8 bases matching TRBD1. Germline trimming cut 5 bases from V and 4 bases from J; bases unmatched to any gene: 3. Germline assignment: CDR1 SGHAT and CDR2 FQNNGV. This CDR3 has 13 amino acids.

The gene calls are TRBV30 and TRBJ1-1; weak D call: TRBD1 (5 bases). Germline CDR1 reads GTSNPN; CDR2 reads SVGIG (reference sequence). The CDR3 contains 14 residues. V lost 2 bases and J 3 bases, leaving 13 bases between the germline ends. The CDR3 sequence: CAWSPPGGYTEAFF. In nucleotides, the CDR3 is TGTGCCTGGAGTCCCCCGGGGGGTTACACTGAAGCTTTCTTT.

The V and J genes are TRBV7-6 and TRBJ1-5; D is uncertain. Germline V CDR1 and CDR2: SGHVS, FNYEAQ. The V end lost 5 bases, the J end lost 0 bases, and 8 bases lay between the germline ends. The CDR3 consists of 14 residues. CDR3 sequence: CASSPGYSNQPQHF. Here the CDR3 DNA reads TGTGCCAGCAGCCCGGGTTATAGCAATCAGCCCCAGCATTTT.

This chain joins TRBV7-9 and TRBJ1-2; tentative D call: TRBD1 (6 bases). Germline CDR1 and CDR2: SEHNR and FQNEAQ (reference sequence). Trimming shortened V by 10 bases and J by 7 bases, and 19 bases separated the two germline ends. This CDR3 has 13 residues. The CDR3 sequence: CATGDQGISGYTF. The CDR3 DNA sequence: TGTGCCACAGGAGACCAGGGGATCTCTGGCTACACCTTC. Full variable domain (outside the CDR3, taken from reference TRBV7-9 and TRBJ1-2): DTGVSQNPRHKITKRGQNVTFRCDPISEHNRLYWYRQTLGQGPEFLTYFQNEAQLEKSRLLSDRFSAERPKGSFSTLEIQRTEQGDSAMYLCATGDQGISGYTFGSGTRLTVV.

The V gene is TRBV18, the J gene TRBJ1-2; D not resolved. The length of the CDR3 is 16 residues. Germline lookup yields CDR1 KGHSH and CDR2 LQKENI. Deletions cut 2 bases from V and 4 bases from J, with 17 bases between. The CDR3 region has the DNA TGTGCCAGCTCACCATCCGGGTACCGCTCGGGCTATGGCTACACCTTC. Encoded protein: CASSPSGYRSGYGYTF.

The V call is TRBV5-1, the J call TRBJ2-3; 7 nucleotides agree with TRBD1. Germline CDR1 and CDR2: SGHRS and YFSETQ. The J segment lost 1 base and the V segment lost 1 base, leaving 3 bases of the junction unmatched. The CDR3 consists of 15 residues. CDR3 sequence reads: CASSLSGGGTDTQYF. As DNA, the CDR3 is TGCGCCAGCAGCTTGTCAGGGGGTGGCACAGATACGCAGTATTTT.

This chain connects TRBV6-5 to TRBJ2-5; D may be TRBD1 (5 bases). V was pared by 10 bases and J by 4 bases, with 13 bases between. The CDR3 spans 12 residues. Germline V gene sequence: CDR1 MNHEY, CDR2 SVGAGI. The CDR3 sequence is CATQGAGETQYF. The CDR3 DNA reads TGTGCCACCCAAGGGGCCGGAGAGACCCAGTACTTC.

The chain carries TRBV25-1 and TRBJ2-6; D possibly corresponds to TRBD1 (6 bases). V was shortened by 11 bases and J by 4 bases, with 21 bases between the two germline ends. CDR3 length: 16 residues. Germline V gene data show CDR1 as MGHDK and CDR2 as SYGVNS. Here the CDR3 reads CASSSEGEAGANVLTF. In DNA form, the CDR3 reads TGTGCCTCCTCTTCCGAGGGGGAAGCCGGGGCCAACGTCCTGACTTTC.

This chain uses TRBV5-1 with TRBJ2-1; 9 bases are a match to TRBD1. In germline, CDR1 is SGHRS, CDR2 YFSETQ. The length of the CDR3 is 14 residues. Unmatched junction bases numbered 3, after V lost 4 bases and J lost 4 bases. The CDR3 protein is CASSLDRGYNEQFF. The CDR3 nucleotides are TGCGCCAGCAGCCTGGACAGGGGATACAATGAGCAGTTCTTC.

The CDR3 protein is CASGGSPYEQYF. The CDR3 nucleotides read TGTGCCAGCGGAGGCAGTCCCTACGAGCAGTACTTC. The chain carries TRBV7-3 and TRBJ2-7; perhaps TRBD2 as D (5 bases). V was trimmed by 8 bases and J by 2 bases, leaving 10 bases between them. This CDR3 comprises 12 residues. Germline CDR1 reads SGHTA; CDR2 reads FQGTGA.

The chain recombines TRBV6-5 with TRBJ1-5; D gene unclear. This CDR3 is built from 14 residues. With 10 bases removed from V and 5 bases from J, the gap between germline ends came to 18 bases. From germline, CDR1 is MNHEY and CDR2 SVGAGI. The CDR3 protein is CATSIRVGDQPQHF. The CDR3 coding sequence is TGTGCCACCTCTATCCGGGTTGGTGATCAGCCCCAGCATTTT.

The chain has TRBV15 and TRBJ1-3; D is undetermined. The CDR3 is 13 residues long. Germline V gene lookup returns CDR1 LNHNV and CDR2 YYDKDF (reference sequence). V was shortened by 8 bases and J by 3 bases, with 11 bases between the two germline ends. The chain's CDR3 is CATGTGFGNTIYF. The CDR3 DNA sequence: TGTGCCACCGGCACCGGGTTTGGAAACACCATATATTTT.

The V and J genes are TRBV5-1 and TRBJ1-4; D call uncertain. The CDR3 runs 14 residues. Trimming took off 2 bases at V and 5 bases at J, with 10 bases between the two ends. Germline CDR1 and CDR2: SGHRS and YFSETQ. CDR3 region: CASSFQGGNEKLFF. The CDR3 region has the DNA TGCGCCAGCAGCTTCCAAGGCGGCAATGAAAAACTGTTTTTT. Looking up the rest from reference TRBV5-1 and TRBJ1-4 gives the full variable domain: KAGVTQTPRYLIKTRGQQVTLSCSPISGHRSVSWYQQTPGQGLQFLFEYFSETQRNKGNFPGRFSGRQFSNSRSEMNVSTLELGDSALYLCASSFQGGNEKLFFGSGTQLSVL.

The chain joins TRBV12-3 or TRBV12-4 to TRBJ2-7; TRBD1 might be the D (5 bases). Trimming took 6 bases from V and 5 from J, leaving 11 bases between them. The CDR3 is made up of 12 amino acids. The CDR3: CASRGRSNEQYF. CDR3 DNA sequence: TGTGCCAGCAGGGGGCGTTCCAACGAGCAGTACTTC.